This is a list of T cell receptor beta chains from one sample in a study of beta chain features in type 1 diabetes. Using immunoSEQ multiplex PCR, the repertoire was profiled, and TCRdb retains in-frame clones only, with some absent. The data show under 400,000 clones, about 12% seen once. Specimen: naive CD4+ T cells from blood. These receptors were taken from a young man in good health. Each CDR3 is given with its conserved first and last residue. A D gene is named only where the DNA matches it firmly. Size is omitted from some rows. Given values are once, few, many or a class for expanded clones.

TRBD2,-,TRBV7-2,TRBJ2-3,TGTGCCAGCAGCTCCACGACTAGCGGGAGGGCAGATACGCAGTATTTT,CASSSTTSGRADTQYF
-,-,TRBV7-9,TRBJ2-7,TGTGCCAGCAGCCTATATAGAGCAGGTACCAACGAGCAGTACTTC,CASSLYRAGTNEQYF
-,-,TRBV6-5,TRBJ1-6,TGTGCCAGCAGTTATAGGGGCCCTAATTCACCCCTCCACTTT,CASSYRGPNSPLHF
-,-,TRBV6-6,TRBJ2-4,TGTGCCAGCAGTTACTCACTAGCCAAAAACATTCAGTACTTC,CASSYSLAKNIQYF
-,-,TRBV7-2,TRBJ1-2,TGTGCCAGCAGCTTCCTCTATTACTATGGCTACACCTTC,CASSFLYYYGYTF
-,few,TRBV7-9,TRBJ1-2,TGTGCCAGCAGCTTACTTACGGACTATGGCTACACCTTC,CASSLLTDYGYTF
-,-,TRBV30,TRBJ1-2,TGTGCCTGGAGTGTACAGGGTTATAACTATGGCTACACCTTC,CAWSVQGYNYGYTF
-,few,TRBV6-1,TRBJ2-7,TGTGCCAGCACCAACACCCGGGGTGGCGAGCAGTACTTC,CASTNTRGGEQYF
TRBD2,-,TRBV11-2,TRBJ2-1,TGTGCCAGCAGCCCCCGCGGGCTAGCGGGGGCCCCCTACAATGAGCAGTTCTTC,CASSPRGLAGAPYNEQFF
TRBD2,few,TRBV2,TRBJ2-5,TGTGCCAGCACCGGGACTAGCGGGTACCAAGAGACCCAGTACTTC,CASTGTSGYQETQYF
TRBD1,-,TRBV30,TRBJ1-5,TGTGCCTGGAGCGCACAGGGGAGTCAGCCCCAGCATTTT,CAWSAQGSQPQHF
-,few,TRBV5-1,TRBJ2-7,TGCGCCAGCAGCAACGGACAAGGGGGCTCCTACGAGCAGTACTTC,CASSNGQGGSYEQYF
-,-,TRBV5-5,TRBJ1-2,TGTGCCAGCAGCTTGGCCAGGGTCTATGGCTACACCTTC,CASSLARVYGYTF
-,once,TRBV10-3,TRBJ2-5,TGTGCCATCAGTGAGCGGAGCGGATTCCAAGAGACCCAGTACTTC,CAISERSGFQETQYF
TRBD1,-,TRBV19,TRBJ2-4,TGTGCCAGTAGTGGCTGGCAGGGACAGGGGGTTTCCAAAAACATTCAGTACTTC,CASSGWQGQGVSKNIQYF
TRBD2,-,TRBV5-1,TRBJ2-1,TGCGCCAGCAGCATCACTAGCGGGGACAATGAGCAGTTCTTC,CASSITSGDNEQFF
TRBD2,-,TRBV4-3,TRBJ2-5,TGCGCCAGCAGCCCACAGGGACTAGCGGACCAAGAGACCCAGTACTTC,CASSPQGLADQETQYF
-,-,TRBV10-3,TRBJ1-6,TGTGCCATCAGCGCTGGACAGAATGAAGGCTCACCCCTCCACTTT,CAISAGQNEGSPLHF
-,few,TRBV18,TRBJ2-7,TGTGCCAGCTCACCACCGGGACTCCACTCCTACGAGCAGTACTTC,CASSPPGLHSYEQYF
-,few,TRBV10-3,TRBJ2-5,TGTGCCATCAGTGAGTCGAGTAACCAAGAGACCCAGTACTTC,CAISESSNQETQYF
TRBD2,few,TRBV4-1,TRBJ2-1,TGCGCCAGCAGCCAAGATAGTGTAGCGGGCCCTCGGGGGTTCTTC,CASSQDSVAGPRGFF
TRBD2,many,TRBV25-1,TRBJ2-7,TGTGCCAGCAGCCGCGGGAGCTCCTACGAGCAGTACTTC,CASSRGSSYEQYF
-,few,TRBV6-1,TRBJ2-5,TGTGCCAGCACATACGCCAGACAAGAGACCCAGTACTTC,CASTYARQETQYF
-,-,TRBV5-6,TRBJ1-1,TGTGCCAGCAGCTTGTTTGACAAAATGAACACTGAAGCTTTCTTT,CASSLFDKMNTEAFF
-,-,TRBV4-3,TRBJ1-1,TGCGCCAGCAGCGGGCGGGCGAACACTGAAGCTTTCTTT,CASSGRANTEAFF
TRBD1,-,TRBV29-1,TRBJ2-3,TGCAGCGGGGGGGACAGGGCTGGAACAGATACGCAGTATTTT,CSGGDRAGTDTQYF
TRBD2,-,TRBV27,TRBJ2-3,TGTGCCAGCAGCACGCGACTAGCGGGAGGGCCCCCCGTAGATACGCAGTATTTT,CASSTRLAGGPPVDTQYF
TRBD2,-,TRBV6-6,TRBJ2-5,TGTGCCAGCGGGGGTGGGGGGGTCTCGGTCCAAGAGACCCAGTACTTC,CASGGGGVSVQETQYF
TRBD1,-,TRBV18,TRBJ1-2,TGTGCCAGCTCACTACAGGGGACTAACTATGGCTACACCTTC,CASSLQGTNYGYTF
TRBD1,few,TRBV6-5,TRBJ2-3,TGTGCCAGCAGAACCGGGACAGGGACCCCAGATACGCAGTATTTT,CASRTGTGTPDTQYF
TRBD1,few,TRBV29-1,TRBJ1-1,TGCAGCGTGACTCAGCGGACGGACAGGGGGGCGAATGATGAAGCTTTCTTT,CSVTQRTDRGANDEAFF
TRBD1,-,TRBV2,TRBJ1-6,TGTGCCAGCAGAAACTCCCGACAGGGGATATCACCCCTCCACTTT,CASRNSRQGISPLHF
-,few,TRBV7-3,TRBJ2-1,TGTGCCAGCAGCCAAGCCGCAACCGTTTACAATGAGCAGTTCTTC,CASSQAATVYNEQFF
TRBD1,-,TRBV30,TRBJ1-6,TGTGCCTGGAGTTTCGGGGGCAGGGGGCCGGATAATTCACCCCTCCACTTT,CAWSFGGRGPDNSPLHF
TRBD1,-,TRBV18,TRBJ1-6,TGTGCCAGCTCACCCGGACAGGGGGCTAATTCACCCCTCCACTTT,CASSPGQGANSPLHF
-,-,TRBV30,TRBJ1-1,TGTGCCTGGAGCCGCATTTACAGGTTGGCCACTGAAGCTTTCTTT,CAWSRIYRLATEAFF
TRBD1,-,TRBV5-1,TRBJ2-5,TGCGCCAGCAGCTTGGAAGGACAGGGGAGTGAGACCCAGTACTTC,CASSLEGQGSETQYF